The 9 T cell receptor beta chains given below trace back to one sample, sequenced in a study of CD8+ T cells in alopecia areata. Once RNA had been extracted, it was reverse transcribed into cDNA to act as the sequencing template. Generated by immunoSEQ multiplex PCR, the TCRdb table keeps only in-frame clones and is missing some. The table has 80,000 to 100,000 clones, less than 50% seen once. The sample consisted of CD4+ T cells sorted from blood. These TCRs come from a human donor with alopecia areata.

The V and J genes are TRBV4-3 and TRBJ2-3; D gene unclear. Germline V gene sequence: CDR1 LGHNA, CDR2 YSLEER. The CDR3 sequence is 16 residues long. Trimming cost V 1 base and J 0 bases, with 11 bases left between them. The CDR3 bases are TGCGCCAGCAGCCAAGGGCGACCACCGAGCACAGATACGCAGTATTTT. Its protein is CASSQGRPPSTDTQYF.

The gene calls are TRBV7-9 and TRBJ1-1, with no clear D. The CDR3 length is 14 residues. Per the germline V gene, CDR1 is SEHNR and CDR2 is FQNEAQ (reference sequence). Trimming removed 4 bases from V and 1 base from J, with 10 bases in between. For the CDR3, the DNA is TGTGCCAGCAGCTCAGACTTGGGGAACACTGAAGCTTTCTTT. Protein sequence: CASSSDLGNTEAFF.

This clone was detected many times. The chain links TRBV7-2 to TRBJ2-7, with 10 bases aligning to TRBD2. The CDR3 covers 14 residues. Germline lookup yields CDR1 SGHTA and CDR2 FQGNSA. After removal of 1 base from V and 4 bases from J, the junction contained 1 base not matched to a gene. The CDR3 DNA is TGTGCCAGCAGCTTAGAGCGGGGGGGATACGAGCAGTACTTC. Protein sequence: CASSLERGGYEQYF.

The V call is TRBV30, the J call TRBJ2-7, with D tentatively TRBD1 (6 bases). The CDR3 contains 12 residues. Germline CDR1 and CDR2: GTSNPN and SVGIG (reference sequence). With 8 bases removed from V and 2 bases from J, the gap between germline ends came to 13 bases. The CDR3 sequence is CAQSTGTYEQYF. CDR3 DNA: TGTGCCCAATCGACAGGCACCTACGAGCAGTACTTC.

The chain recombines TRBV30 with TRBJ2-5; no clear D. The CDR3 has 11 residues. Trimming took 0 bases from V and 10 from J, leaving 9 bases between them. Germline V gene lookup returns CDR1 GTSNPN and CDR2 SVGIG (reference sequence). The CDR3 DNA reads TGTGCCTGGAGTGTTCAGCTTGTCCAGTACTTC. This codes for CAWSVQLVQYF.

The chain couples TRBV4-1 to TRBJ2-5; D call uncertain. This CDR3 has 13 residues. Trimming stripped 4 bases from V and 0 bases from J, with 6 bases between. Germline CDR1 reads MGHRA; CDR2 reads YSYEKL. The CDR3 region has the DNA TGCGCCAGCAGCCTAGACGACCAAGAGACCCAGTACTTC. It specifies CASSLDDQETQYF.

The chain uses TRBV2 and TRBJ1-5; D gene uncertain. The CDR3 is 13 amino acids. Germline V lookup: CDR1 SNHLY, CDR2 FYNNEI. The germline V and J ends were trimmed by 4 bases and 2 bases, with 6 bases remaining between them. The CDR3 DNA follows: TGTGCCAGCAGTGGCCGGGGCAATCAGCCCCAGCATTTT. This sequence encodes CASSGRGNQPQHF.

V is TRBV5-4 and J is TRBJ2-1; 9 bases match TRBD1. V trimming: 3 bases; J trimming: 0 bases; junction bases outside the gene matches: 1. This CDR3 contains 15 residues. Germline CDR1 reads SGHNT; CDR2 reads YYREEE (reference sequence). CDR3 bases: TGTGCCAGCAGCTCGGACAGGGGCTCCTACAATGAGCAGTTCTTC. It yields the protein CASSSDRGSYNEQFF.

This clone was seen more than once but under ten times. The V gene is TRBV7-2, the J gene TRBJ2-5; 12 bases are a match to TRBD2. The CDR3 length is 15 residues. Losses at the gene ends were 3 bases for V and 6 bases for J; bases not matched to a gene: 5. CDR1 is SGHTA and CDR2 is FQGNSA in the germline V gene. CDR3 sequence reads: CASSFASGGAKTQYF. The CDR3 region has the DNA TGTGCCAGCAGCTTCGCTAGCGGGGGGGCGAAGACCCAGTACTTC.